One and the same sample provided the 4 T cell receptor beta chains below, sequenced in a study of blood T cell repertoires in COVID-19. This table comes from immunoSEQ multiplex PCR, and its TCRdb copy is limited to in-frame clones, with some not included. The profile shows roughly 76,000 clones, roughly 74% of them singletons. The sample consisted of peripheral blood. The receptors stem from a human donor in a cohort sampled during active COVID-19.

The J gene is TRBJ2-7, the V gene TRBV5-1; D possibly corresponds to TRBD2 (7 bases). CDR3 size: 15 residues. Germline assignment: CDR1 SGHRS and CDR2 YFSETQ. Deletions cut 1 base from V and 7 bases from J, with 18 bases between. The CDR3 region is CASSLLGGGPGEQYF. The CDR3 DNA reads TGCGCCAGCAGCTTGTTAGGGGGAGGGCCGGGAGAGCAGTACTTC.

The chain carries TRBV5-1 and TRBJ2-7, with TRBD2 matching 9 bases. The germline V gene has CDR1 SGHRS and CDR2 YFSETQ. The CDR3 loop spans 15 amino acids. Trimming at V came to 4 bases and at J to 1 base, leaving 6 bases not matched to a gene. CDR3 DNA sequence: TGCGCCAGCAGCCCTAGACTAGCGGTTTCCTACGAGCAGTACTTC. The encoded protein is CASSPRLAVSYEQYF.

The chain uses TRBV11-2 and TRBJ2-2, with D unresolved. Germline values: CDR1 SGHAT, CDR2 FQNNGV. The CDR3 extends over 15 amino acids. V was cut by 5 bases and J by 2 bases, with 12 bases left in between. In DNA, the CDR3 is TGTGCCAGCAGCGTAGTGGGCCTTAACACCGGGGAGCTGTTTTTT. As protein: CASSVVGLNTGELFF.

The chain has TRBV12-3 or TRBV12-4 and TRBJ1-2; a possible D gene is TRBD1 (5 bases). V lost 0 bases and J lost 7, with 9 bases in between. The CDR3 length is 13 residues. DNA for the CDR3: TGTGCCAGCAGTTTAGCGGCCAGGGCTGGCTACACCTTC. Protein sequence: CASSLAARAGYTF.